The clone carrying this T cell receptor (beta chain) was picked up one time. With 5 bases clipped from V and 0 bases from J, the junction kept 3 bases outside the gene matches. CDR1 is MNHEY, CDR2 SVGAGI, per germline. The CDR3 totals 15 residues. Per the authors' pipeline: Amplification with reference gene primers provided the estimates of nucleated cell counts. TCRdb's copy holds only in-frame clones and misses some; the assay was immunoSEQ multiplex PCR. V and J calls and clone size follow that table, whereas D and trimming were derived from the DNA. The table includes about 240,000 clones, roughly 87% detected once. The data derive from a study of blood T cell repertoires in COVID-19. Whole-study context: Acute and convalescent COVID-19 samples came from the United States, Italy and Spain. PBMCs, B-cell-depleted T cells, or T cells were the source of the cDNA or gDNA that made up the material.

Sample: peripheral blood. This sequence originates from a man aged 55 to 70 who had recovered from COVID-19. The V call is TRBV6-5, the J call TRBJ1-5; 8 bases map to TRBD1. The CDR3 coding sequence is TGTGCCAGCAGTAGGACAGGGAATAGCAATCAGCCCCAGCATTTT. Its translation: CASSRTGNSNQPQHF.